A single sample gave rise to the 21 T cell receptor beta chains below, sequenced in a study of radiation and T cells in renal cell carcinoma (dated by TCRdb to the early 2020s). Receptor libraries were prepared by the immunoSEQ multiplex PCR assay. TCRdb obtained this table from immuneACCESS and retained in-frame rearrangements with V and J assigned. These tables miss some clones; where compared with another copy, unresolved V genes account for less than half of the shortfall, and the remainder is unexplained. The sample table contains more than 150,000 clones; only one count was recorded for approximately 90% of them. The ten most abundant clones make up 10% to 15% of the sample. The time point label, as the study defines it: blood 2 weeks post-SBRT. Per the publication, the treatment or condition label means: 15 Gy SBRT to primary tumor, nephrectomy 4 weeks later. The source material was blood, sampled from a patient whose treatment included radiotherapy and nephrectomy. The receptors were gathered from a woman aged 45-65 years with renal cell carcinoma.

This chain joins TRBV7-2 and TRBJ2-1, with TRBD1 matching over 8 bases. V shed 5 bases and J 10 bases; nucleotides not matched to a gene: 13. The CDR3 is 15 amino acids. Germline CDR1 and CDR2: SGHTA and FQGNSA. The CDR3 sequence: CASSMTGAATLEQFF. The CDR3 DNA reads as TGTGCCAGCAGCATGACAGGGGCCGCAACTTTAGAGCAGTTCTTC.

The chain has TRBV6-1 and TRBJ2-3, with 7 nucleotides matching TRBD2. The CDR3 consists of 15 residues. J gave up 2 bases and V 5 bases, and 7 bases lay outside the gene matches. Germline V gene lookup returns CDR1 MNHNS and CDR2 SASEGT. The DNA for the CDR3 is TGTGCCAGCAGTTTGTTGGGGGGGTTCACAGATACGCAGTATTTT. Its protein is CASSLLGGFTDTQYF.

This clone occurred once. This chain joins TRBV2 and TRBJ1-1; 8 bases fit TRBD1. Germline V lookup: CDR1 SNHLY, CDR2 FYNNEI. V lost 5 bases, J lost 7 bases, and 9 bases stayed unmatched. CDR3 length equals 14 residues. The CDR3 spells CASSQAGGASEAFF. The CDR3 DNA reads as TGTGCCAGCAGTCAGGCAGGGGGCGCGAGTGAAGCTTTCTTT.

In this sample, this clone turned up once. This sequence joins TRBV5-1 and TRBJ2-1; TRBD2 matches at 7 bases. The CDR3 length is 15 residues. CDR1 is SGHRS and CDR2 is YFSETQ in the germline V gene. V was pared by 4 bases and J by 3 bases, with 7 bases of the junction left unmatched. Written as DNA, the CDR3 is TGCGCCAGCAGCGGACGGGAGGATTTCTACAATGAGCAGTTCTTC. The encoded protein is CASSGREDFYNEQFF. Complete variable domain (other parts from reference TRBV5-1 and TRBJ2-1): KAGVTQTPRYLIKTRGQQVTLSCSPISGHRSVSWYQQTPGQGLQFLFEYFSETQRNKGNFPGRFSGRQFSNSRSEMNVSTLELGDSALYLCASSGREDFYNEQFFGPGTRLTVL.

The chain combines TRBV29-1 with TRBJ1-1; TRBD1 might be the D (6 bases). The V end was cut by 4 bases, the J end by 3 bases, with 12 bases between. The CDR3 spans 13 residues. Per germline, CDR1 SQVTM and CDR2 ANQGSEA. CDR3: CSVVTGAHTEAFF. The DNA of the CDR3 is TGCAGCGTTGTGACGGGGGCTCACACTGAAGCTTTCTTT. The full variable domain, in which reference TRBV29-1 and TRBJ1-1 provide the parts outside the CDR3, is SAVISQKPSRDICQRGTSLTIQCQVDSQVTMMFWYRQQPGQSLTLIATANQGSEATYESGFVIDKFPISRPNLTFSTLTVSNMSPEDSSIYLCSVVTGAHTEAFFGQGTRLTVV.

This chain uses TRBV6-5 with TRBJ1-1, with D hard to call. Trimming shortened V by 0 bases and J by 7 bases, and 15 bases separated the two germline ends. The V gene's germline CDR1 is MNHEY and CDR2 SVGAGI. The CDR3 extends over 15 amino acids. The CDR3, as DNA: TGTGCCAGCAGTTACTCCCCCGGGAGGGAGGATGAAGCTTTCTTT. It yields the protein CASSYSPGREDEAFF.

The chain employs TRBV19 and TRBJ1-3; perhaps TRBD1 as D (6 bases). The V end lost 5 bases, the J end lost 2 bases, and 10 bases lay between the germline ends. CDR1 and CDR2 from the germline V gene are LNHDA and SQIVND (reference sequence). The CDR3 spans 14 residues. CDR3 loop: CASSLTGPGNTIYF. The CDR3 DNA reads TGTGCCAGTAGTTTGACAGGACCTGGAAACACCATATATTTT. The full variable domain, in which reference TRBV19 and TRBJ1-3 provide the parts outside the CDR3, is DGGITQSPKYLFRKEGQNVTLSCEQNLNHDAMYWYRQDPGQGLRLIYYSQIVNDFQKGDIAEGYSVSREKKESFPLTVTSAQKNPTAFYLCASSLTGPGNTIYFGEGSWLTVV.

This clone has a handful of counts. V is TRBV6-5 and J is TRBJ1-3, with D unresolved. Deletions cut 6 bases from V and 4 bases from J, with 16 bases between. The CDR3 spans 15 residues. Germline V gene lookup returns CDR1 MNHEY and CDR2 SVGAGI. The CDR3 here is CASRPSWPTGNTIYF. The CDR3 bases are TGTGCCAGCAGACCCTCATGGCCCACGGGAAACACCATATATTTT.

The rearrangement joins TRBV10-3 to TRBJ1-2; D is undetermined. Germline V gives CDR1 ENHRY, CDR2 SYGVKD. The CDR3 covers 13 residues. V was clipped by 4 bases and J by 4 bases, with 10 bases between them. The CDR3 spells CAISAGRSYGYTF. CDR3 DNA sequence: TGTGCCATCAGTGCCGGCAGAAGCTATGGCTACACCTTC.

The chain links TRBV2 to TRBJ2-2; 9 positions match TRBD1. Germline lookup yields CDR1 SNHLY and CDR2 FYNNEI. V lost 5 bases to trimming and J lost 5 bases; unmatched junction nucleotides: 9. The CDR3 is 16 residues long. The CDR3 sequence: CASSRDRAVSTGELFF. In DNA form, the CDR3 reads TGTGCCAGCAGTCGGGACAGGGCGGTATCGACCGGGGAGCTGTTTTTT.

This chain connects TRBV5-1 to TRBJ1-6; tentative D call: TRBD1 (5 bases). Germline V gene lookup returns CDR1 SGHRS and CDR2 YFSETQ. V was cut by 0 bases and J by 1 base, with 11 bases left in between. The CDR3 covers 17 residues. The CDR3 nucleotides are TGCGCCAGCAGCTTGGAACGGCAGGGATCCTATAATTCACCCCTCCACTTT. Translated: CASSLERQGSYNSPLHF.

This clone came up once. This chain links TRBV7-3 with TRBJ2-7; no firm D call. V shed 6 bases and J shed 4 bases, with 13 bases lying between them. The V gene's germline CDR1 is SGHTA and CDR2 FQGTGA. This CDR3 region has 13 residues. CDR3 bases: TGTGCCAGCAGTCGGCAGGAACGGTACGAGCAGTACTTC. Its translation: CASSRQERYEQYF.

About this clone: The identical CDR3 is also encoded by other nucleotide sequences in the sample. This chain uses TRBV7-2 with TRBJ2-6; D uncertain. The CDR3 has 15 amino acids. The germline V gene encodes CDR1 SGHTA and CDR2 FQGNSA. The germline V and J ends were trimmed by 1 base and 3 bases, with 7 bases remaining between them. In nucleotides, the CDR3 is TGTGCCAGCAGCTTAGACTTGAGTGGGGCCAACGTCCTGACTTTC. It yields the protein CASSLDLSGANVLTF.

The chain is built from TRBV19 and TRBJ1-2, with TRBD1 identical over 10 bases. The CDR3 extends over 13 amino acids. Trimming took 10 bases from V and 7 from J; bases not matched to a gene: 9. Germline CDR1 LNHDA, CDR2 SQIVND (reference sequence). The CDR3 coding sequence is TGTGCCACCAGACAGGGGGCGCGGATTGGCTACACCTTC. This sequence encodes CATRQGARIGYTF.

The genes are TRBV5-1 and TRBJ2-5, with 11 bases that match TRBD2. The V segment lost 5 bases and the J segment 5 bases; nucleotides outside the gene matches: 17. Germline CDR1 and CDR2: SGHRS and YFSETQ. This CDR3 is 18 amino acids long. Here the CDR3 reads CASSSYGLAGGLGETQYF. The CDR3 DNA reads as TGCGCCAGCAGTTCATATGGACTAGCGGGCGGCCTAGGGGAGACCCAGTACTTC.

The chain links TRBV6-1 to TRBJ2-7; D unclear. Germline V gene sequence: CDR1 MNHNS, CDR2 SASEGT. This CDR3 region has 16 residues. Trimming stripped 6 bases from V and 2 bases from J, with 20 bases between. The CDR3 spells CASSEPAFDWAYEQYF. Written as DNA, the CDR3 is TGTGCCAGCAGCGAACCCGCGTTTGACTGGGCCTACGAGCAGTACTTC.

The V gene is TRBV13, the J gene TRBJ2-7; TRBD2 agrees at 8 bases. Germline trimming cut 4 bases from V and 2 bases from J; bases unmatched to any gene: 10. The CDR3 runs 16 residues. CDR1 PRHDT and CDR2 FYEKMQ come from the germline V gene (reference sequence). This CDR3 reads CASSYTSGVPAYEQYF. The CDR3 DNA is TGTGCCAGCAGCTACACTAGCGGAGTACCTGCCTACGAGCAGTACTTC.

The chain couples TRBV10-2 to TRBJ2-7; 9 positions match TRBD2. In germline, CDR1 is WSHSY, CDR2 SAAADI. J gave up 5 bases and V 0 bases, and 8 bases lay outside the gene matches. This CDR3 has 16 residues. The DNA for the CDR3 is TGCGCCAGCAGTGAGTCGATGGCGGGGGGGCCCCACGAGCAGTACTTC. This encodes CASSESMAGGPHEQYF.

In DNA form, the CDR3 reads TGTGCCAGCAGCAAATACGGGCACATCAGACGCAATCAGCCCCAGCATTTT. Translated, it gives CASSKYGHIRRNQPQHF. The chain employs TRBV21-1 and TRBJ1-5. TRBV21-1 is a pseudogene locus. This CDR3 is built from 17 residues.

The CDR3 region is CASSYAWTGDTEAFF. The CDR3 region has the DNA TGTGCCAGCAGTTACGCCTGGACAGGGGATACTGAAGCTTTCTTT. The J gene is TRBJ1-1, the V gene TRBV6-6; 9 nucleotides match TRBD1. The V gene's germline CDR1 is MNHNY and CDR2 SVGAGI (reference sequence). Trimming cost V 2 bases and J 5 bases; bases outside gene matches: 6. The CDR3 has 15 amino acids.

Points on this clone: The sample carries other DNA sequences with the same CDR3. V and J are TRBV5-1 and TRBJ1-2; D gene uncertain. The CDR3 totals 13 residues. Germline loops: CDR1 SGHRS, CDR2 YFSETQ. Trimming removed 4 bases from V and 2 bases from J, with 9 bases in between. The chain's CDR3 is CASSPTGNYGYTF. The DNA for the CDR3 is TGCGCCAGCAGCCCCACGGGAAACTATGGCTACACCTTC.